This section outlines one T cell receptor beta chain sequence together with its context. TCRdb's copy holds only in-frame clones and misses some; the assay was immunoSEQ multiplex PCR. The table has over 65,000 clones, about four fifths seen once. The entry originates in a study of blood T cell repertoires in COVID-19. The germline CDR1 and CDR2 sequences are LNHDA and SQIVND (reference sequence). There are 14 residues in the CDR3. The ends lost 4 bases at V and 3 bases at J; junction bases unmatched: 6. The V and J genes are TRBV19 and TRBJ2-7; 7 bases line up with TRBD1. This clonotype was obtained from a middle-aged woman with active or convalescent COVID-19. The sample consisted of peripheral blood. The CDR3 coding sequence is TGTGCCAGTAGTAAACAGGGGTTTGTCTACGAGCAGTACTTC. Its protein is CASSKQGFVYEQYF. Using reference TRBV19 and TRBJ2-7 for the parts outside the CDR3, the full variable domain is DGGITQSPKYLFRKEGQNVTLSCEQNLNHDAMYWYRQDPGQGLRLIYYSQIVNDFQKGDIAEGYSVSREKKESFPLTVTSAQKNPTAFYLCASSKQGFVYEQYFGPGTRLTVT.